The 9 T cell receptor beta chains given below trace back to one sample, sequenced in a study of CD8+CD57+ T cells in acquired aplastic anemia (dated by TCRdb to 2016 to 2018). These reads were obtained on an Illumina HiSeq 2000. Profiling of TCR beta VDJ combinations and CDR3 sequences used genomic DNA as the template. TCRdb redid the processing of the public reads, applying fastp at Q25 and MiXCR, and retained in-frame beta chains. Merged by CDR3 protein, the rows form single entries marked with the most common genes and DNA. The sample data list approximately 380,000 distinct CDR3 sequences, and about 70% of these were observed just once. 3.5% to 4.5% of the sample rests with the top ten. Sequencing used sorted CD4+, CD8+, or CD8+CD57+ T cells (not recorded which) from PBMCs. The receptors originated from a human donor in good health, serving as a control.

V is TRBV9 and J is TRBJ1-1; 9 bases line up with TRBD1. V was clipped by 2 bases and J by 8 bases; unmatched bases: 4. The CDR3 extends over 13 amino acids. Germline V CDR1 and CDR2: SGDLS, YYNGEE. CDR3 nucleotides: TGTGCCAGCAGCGTTAACAGGGGGCTAGAAGCTTTCTTT. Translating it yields CASSVNRGLEAFF.

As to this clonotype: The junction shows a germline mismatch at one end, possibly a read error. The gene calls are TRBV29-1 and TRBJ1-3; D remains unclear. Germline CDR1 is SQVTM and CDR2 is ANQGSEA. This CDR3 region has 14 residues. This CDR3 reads CSVGAHNSGYTIYF. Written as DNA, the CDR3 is TGCAGCGTTGGCGCACACAACTCTGGATACACCATATATTTT.

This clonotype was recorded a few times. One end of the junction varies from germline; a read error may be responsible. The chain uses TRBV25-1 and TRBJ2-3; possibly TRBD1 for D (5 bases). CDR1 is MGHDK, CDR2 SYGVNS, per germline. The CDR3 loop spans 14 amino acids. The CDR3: CATSEDKVLDTQYF. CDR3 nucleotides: TGTGCCACCAGTGAGGACAAAGTTCTCGATACGCAGTATTTT.

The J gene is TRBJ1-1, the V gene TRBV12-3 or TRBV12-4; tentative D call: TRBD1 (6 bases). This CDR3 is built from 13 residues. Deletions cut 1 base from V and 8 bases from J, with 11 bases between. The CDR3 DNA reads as TGTGCCAGCAGTTTAGAAGGGGGGGCGGAAGCTTTCTTT. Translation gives CASSLEGGAEAFF.

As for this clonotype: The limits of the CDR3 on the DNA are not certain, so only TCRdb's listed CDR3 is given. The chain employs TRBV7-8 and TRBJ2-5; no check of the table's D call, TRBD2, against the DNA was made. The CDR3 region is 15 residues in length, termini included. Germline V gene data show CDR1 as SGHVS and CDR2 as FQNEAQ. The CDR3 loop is CASSQDYGYTFGSYF.

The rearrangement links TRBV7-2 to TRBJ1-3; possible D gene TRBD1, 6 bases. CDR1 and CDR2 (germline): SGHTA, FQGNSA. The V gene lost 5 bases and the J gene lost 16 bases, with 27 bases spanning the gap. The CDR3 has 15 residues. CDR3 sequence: CASSPAGGQGNTFYF. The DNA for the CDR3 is TGTGCCAGCAGCCCAGCTGGGGGCCAGGGCAACACCTTCTATTTT.

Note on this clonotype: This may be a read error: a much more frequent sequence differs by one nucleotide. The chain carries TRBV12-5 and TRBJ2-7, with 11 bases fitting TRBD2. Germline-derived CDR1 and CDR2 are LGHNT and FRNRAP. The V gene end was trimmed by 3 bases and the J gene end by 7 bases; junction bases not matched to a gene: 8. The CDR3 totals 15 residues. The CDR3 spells CASGFLAGGYNEQYF. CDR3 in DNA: TGTGCTAGTGGTTTTCTAGCGGGGGGATACAATGAGCAGTACTTC.

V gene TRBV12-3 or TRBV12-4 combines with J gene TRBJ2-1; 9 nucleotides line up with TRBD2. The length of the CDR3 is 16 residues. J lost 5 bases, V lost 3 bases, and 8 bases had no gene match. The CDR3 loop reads CASSFLAGIFNNEQFF. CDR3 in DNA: TGTGCCAGCAGTTTTCTAGCGGGGATTTTTAACAATGAGCAGTTCTTC.

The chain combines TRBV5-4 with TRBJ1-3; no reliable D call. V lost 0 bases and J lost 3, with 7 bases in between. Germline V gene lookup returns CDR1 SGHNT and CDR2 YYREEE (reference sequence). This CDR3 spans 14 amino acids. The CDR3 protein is CASSLVFGGNTIYF. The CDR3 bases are TGTGCCAGCAGCTTGGTTTTCGGTGGAAACACCATATATTTT.